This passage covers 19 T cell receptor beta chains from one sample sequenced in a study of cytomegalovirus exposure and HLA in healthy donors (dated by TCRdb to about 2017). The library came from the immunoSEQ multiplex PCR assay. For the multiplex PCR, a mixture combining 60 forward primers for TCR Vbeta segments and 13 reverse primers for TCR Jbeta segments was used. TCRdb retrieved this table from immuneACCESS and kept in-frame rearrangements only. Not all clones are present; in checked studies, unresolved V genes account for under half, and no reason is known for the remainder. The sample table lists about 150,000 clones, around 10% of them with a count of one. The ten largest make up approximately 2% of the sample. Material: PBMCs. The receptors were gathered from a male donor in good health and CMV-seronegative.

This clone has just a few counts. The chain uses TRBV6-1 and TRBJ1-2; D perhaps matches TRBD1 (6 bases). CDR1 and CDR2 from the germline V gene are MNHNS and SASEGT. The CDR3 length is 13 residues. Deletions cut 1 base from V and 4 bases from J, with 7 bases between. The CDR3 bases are TGTGCCAGCAGTGAAGGGGGGCGCTATGGCTACACCTTC. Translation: CASSEGGRYGYTF.

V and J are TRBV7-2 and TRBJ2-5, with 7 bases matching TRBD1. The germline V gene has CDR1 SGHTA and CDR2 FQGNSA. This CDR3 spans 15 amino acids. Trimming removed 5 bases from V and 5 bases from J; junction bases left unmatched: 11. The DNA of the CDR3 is TGTGCCAGCAGCCCAGACGGGACCAGGGGGGAGACCCAGTACTTC. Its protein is CASSPDGTRGETQYF.

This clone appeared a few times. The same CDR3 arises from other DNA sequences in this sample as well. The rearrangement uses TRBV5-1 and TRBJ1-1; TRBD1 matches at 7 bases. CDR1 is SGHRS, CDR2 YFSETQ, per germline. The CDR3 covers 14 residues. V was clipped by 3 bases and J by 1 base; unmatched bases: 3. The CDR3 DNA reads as TGCGCCAGCAGCTCGGGACAGCCGAACACTGAAGCTTTCTTT. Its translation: CASSSGQPNTEAFF.

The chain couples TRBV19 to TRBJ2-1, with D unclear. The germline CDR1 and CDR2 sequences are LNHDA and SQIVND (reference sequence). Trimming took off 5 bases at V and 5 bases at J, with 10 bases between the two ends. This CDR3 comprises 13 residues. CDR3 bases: TGTGCCAGTAGTTCCAACCTACACAATGAGCAGTTCTTC. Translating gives CASSSNLHNEQFF.

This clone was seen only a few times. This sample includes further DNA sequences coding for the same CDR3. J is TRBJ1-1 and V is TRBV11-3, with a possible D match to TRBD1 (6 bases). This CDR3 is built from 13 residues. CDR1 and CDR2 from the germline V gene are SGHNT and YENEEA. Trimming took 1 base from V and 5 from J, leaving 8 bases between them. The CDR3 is CASSLGTGTEAFF. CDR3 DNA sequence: TGTGCCAGCAGCTTAGGTACAGGGACTGAAGCTTTCTTT.

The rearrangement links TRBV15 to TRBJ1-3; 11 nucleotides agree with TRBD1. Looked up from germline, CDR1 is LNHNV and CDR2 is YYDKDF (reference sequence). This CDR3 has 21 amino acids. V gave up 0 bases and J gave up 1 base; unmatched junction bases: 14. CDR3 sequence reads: CATSRDHFRTGGFSSGNTIYF. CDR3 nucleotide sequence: TGTGCCACCAGCAGAGATCATTTTAGGACAGGGGGCTTTTCATCTGGAAACACCATATATTTT.

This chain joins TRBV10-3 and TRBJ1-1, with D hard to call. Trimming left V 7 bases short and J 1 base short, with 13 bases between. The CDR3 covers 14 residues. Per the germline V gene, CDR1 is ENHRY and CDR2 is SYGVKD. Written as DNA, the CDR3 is TGTGCCATCAAGGTAGGTCGGGAGAACACTGAAGCTTTCTTT. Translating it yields CAIKVGRENTEAFF.

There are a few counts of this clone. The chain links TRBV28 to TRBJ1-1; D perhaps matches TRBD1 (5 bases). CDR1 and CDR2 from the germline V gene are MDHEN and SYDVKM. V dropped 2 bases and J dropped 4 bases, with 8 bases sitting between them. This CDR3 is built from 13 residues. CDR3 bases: TGTGCCAGCAGTTTAAGGGACTTCACTGAAGCTTTCTTT. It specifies CASSLRDFTEAFF.

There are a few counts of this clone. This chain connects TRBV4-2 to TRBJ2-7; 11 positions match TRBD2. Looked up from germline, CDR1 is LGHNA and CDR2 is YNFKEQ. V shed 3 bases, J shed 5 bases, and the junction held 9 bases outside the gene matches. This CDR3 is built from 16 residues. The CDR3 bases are TGTGCCAGCAGCCAGGGGATAGCGGGAGGGTGGAACGAGCAGTACTTC. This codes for CASSQGIAGGWNEQYF.

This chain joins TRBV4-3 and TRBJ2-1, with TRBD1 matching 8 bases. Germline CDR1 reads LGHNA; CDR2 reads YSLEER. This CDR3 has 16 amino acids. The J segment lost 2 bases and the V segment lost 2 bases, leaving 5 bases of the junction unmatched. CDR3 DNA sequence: TGCGCCAGCAGCCAAACTCGACAGGGGCCCTACAATGAGCAGTTCTTC. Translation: CASSQTRQGPYNEQFF.

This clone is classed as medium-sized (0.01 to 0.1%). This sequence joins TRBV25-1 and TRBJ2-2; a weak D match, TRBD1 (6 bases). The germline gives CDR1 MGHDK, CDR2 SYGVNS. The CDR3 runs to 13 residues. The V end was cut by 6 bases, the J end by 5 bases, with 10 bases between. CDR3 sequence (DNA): TGTGCCAGCAGCCCAGGGGCGACCGGGGAGCTGTTTTTT. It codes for CASSPGATGELFF.

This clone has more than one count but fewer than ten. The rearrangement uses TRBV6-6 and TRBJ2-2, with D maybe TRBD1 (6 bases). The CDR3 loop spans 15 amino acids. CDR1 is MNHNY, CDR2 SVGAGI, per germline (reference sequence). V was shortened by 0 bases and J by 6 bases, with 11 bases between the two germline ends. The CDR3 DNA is TGTGCCAGCAGTTACTCCCCAGGGGAGTCCGGGGAGCTGTTTTTT. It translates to CASSYSPGESGELFF.

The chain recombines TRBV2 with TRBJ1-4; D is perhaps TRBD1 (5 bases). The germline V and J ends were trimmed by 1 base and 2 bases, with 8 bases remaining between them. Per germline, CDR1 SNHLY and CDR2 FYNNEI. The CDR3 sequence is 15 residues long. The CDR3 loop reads CASSEVGATNEKLFF. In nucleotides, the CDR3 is TGTGCCAGCAGTGAAGTAGGGGCCACTAATGAAAAACTGTTTTTT. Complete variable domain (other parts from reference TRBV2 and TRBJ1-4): EPEVTQTPSHQVTQMGQEVILRCVPISNHLYFYWYRQILGQKVEFLVSFYNNEISEKSEIFDDQFSVERPDGSNFTLKIRSTKLEDSAMYFCASSEVGATNEKLFFGSGTQLSVL.

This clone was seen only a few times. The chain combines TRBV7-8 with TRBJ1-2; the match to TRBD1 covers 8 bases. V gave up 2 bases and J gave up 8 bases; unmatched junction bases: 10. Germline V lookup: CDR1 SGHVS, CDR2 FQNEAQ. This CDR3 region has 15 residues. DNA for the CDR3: TGTGCCAGCAGCTTAAAGGTTCAGGGGGCAGAAGGCTACACCTTC. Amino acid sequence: CASSLKVQGAEGYTF.

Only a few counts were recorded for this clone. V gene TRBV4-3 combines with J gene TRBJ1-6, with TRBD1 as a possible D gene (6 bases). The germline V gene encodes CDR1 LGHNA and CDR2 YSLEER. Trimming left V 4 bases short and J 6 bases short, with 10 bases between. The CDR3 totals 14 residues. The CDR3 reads CASSPTGFNSPLHF. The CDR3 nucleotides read TGCGCCAGCAGCCCCACAGGGTTTAATTCACCCCTCCACTTT.

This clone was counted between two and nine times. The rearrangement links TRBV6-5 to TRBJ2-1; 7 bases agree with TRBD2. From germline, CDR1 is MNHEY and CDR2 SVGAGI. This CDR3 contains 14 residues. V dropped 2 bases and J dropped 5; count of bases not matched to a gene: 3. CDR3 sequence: CASSYTSVNNEQFF. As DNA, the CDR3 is TGTGCCAGCAGTTACACTAGCGTTAACAATGAGCAGTTCTTC.

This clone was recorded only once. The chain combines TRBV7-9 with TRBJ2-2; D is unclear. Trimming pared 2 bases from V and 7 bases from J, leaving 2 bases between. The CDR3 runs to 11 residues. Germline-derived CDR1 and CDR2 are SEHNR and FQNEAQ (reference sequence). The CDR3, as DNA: TGTGCCAGCAGCTTATACGGGGAGCTGTTTTTT. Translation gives CASSLYGELFF.

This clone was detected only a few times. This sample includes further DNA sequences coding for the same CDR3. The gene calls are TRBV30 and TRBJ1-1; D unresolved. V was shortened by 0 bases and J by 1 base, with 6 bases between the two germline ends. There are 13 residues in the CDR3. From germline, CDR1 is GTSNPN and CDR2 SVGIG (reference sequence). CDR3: CAWSVAGNTEAFF. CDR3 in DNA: TGTGCCTGGAGTGTAGCGGGGAACACTGAAGCTTTCTTT.

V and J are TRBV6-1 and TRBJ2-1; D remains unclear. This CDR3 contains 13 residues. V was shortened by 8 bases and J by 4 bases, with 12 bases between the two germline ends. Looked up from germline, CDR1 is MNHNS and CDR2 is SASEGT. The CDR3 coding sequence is TGTGCCAGCCGAGGTAGGCAGTACAATGAGCAGTTCTTC. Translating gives CASRGRQYNEQFF.